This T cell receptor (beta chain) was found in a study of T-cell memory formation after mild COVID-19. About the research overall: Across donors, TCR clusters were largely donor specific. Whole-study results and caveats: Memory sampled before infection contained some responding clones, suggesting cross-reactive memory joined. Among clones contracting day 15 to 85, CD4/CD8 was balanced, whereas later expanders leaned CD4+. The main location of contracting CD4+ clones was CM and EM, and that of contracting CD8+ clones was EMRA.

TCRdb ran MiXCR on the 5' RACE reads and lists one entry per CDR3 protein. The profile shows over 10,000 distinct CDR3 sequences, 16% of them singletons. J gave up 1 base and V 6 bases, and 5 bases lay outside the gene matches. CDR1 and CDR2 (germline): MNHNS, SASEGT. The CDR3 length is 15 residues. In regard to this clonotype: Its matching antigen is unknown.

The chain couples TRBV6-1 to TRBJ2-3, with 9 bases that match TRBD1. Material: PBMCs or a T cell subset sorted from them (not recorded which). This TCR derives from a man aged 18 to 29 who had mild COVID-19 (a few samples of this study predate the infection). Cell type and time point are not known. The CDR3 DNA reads TGTGCCAGCAGCCTGTGGGACAGGGGCACAGATACGCAGTATTTT. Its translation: CASSLWDRGTDTQYF.